Following are 32 T cell receptor beta chains from one sample sequenced in a study of cytomegalovirus exposure and HLA in healthy donors. Sequenced by immunoSEQ multiplex PCR; TCRdb stores in-frame clones only, minus some. The sample has about 150,000 clones; 75% to 90% are singletons. Sequenced input: PBMCs. These receptor sequences come from a young man in good health and CMV-seropositive.

This sequence joins TRBV25-1 and TRBJ1-1; the match to TRBD1 covers 7 bases. This CDR3 is 16 amino acids long. After removal of 5 bases from V and 0 bases from J, the junction contained 9 bases not matched to a gene. The V gene's germline CDR1 is MGHDK and CDR2 SYGVNS. The CDR3 region has the DNA TGTGCCAGCAGTAAACAGGGGCCCAGAATGAACACTGAAGCTTTCTTT. Protein product: CASSKQGPRMNTEAFF.

The J gene is TRBJ2-7, the V gene TRBV11-1, with TRBD1 matching over 10 bases. The ends lost 5 bases at V and 2 bases at J; junction bases unmatched: 6. Looked up from germline, CDR1 is SGHAT and CDR2 is FQDESV (reference sequence). This CDR3 contains 15 residues. In nucleotides, the CDR3 is TGTGCCAGCAGCCCCCGGGACAGGGGTACCTACGAGCAGTACTTC. Translated: CASSPRDRGTYEQYF.

The chain carries TRBV19 and TRBJ2-7, with TRBD1 matching 9 bases. The CDR3 has 14 residues. V trimming: 5 bases; J trimming: 1 base; junction bases outside the gene matches: 3. Germline V gene lookup returns CDR1 LNHDA and CDR2 SQIVND (reference sequence). The CDR3 DNA is TGTGCCAGTAGTCTTGGACAGGGGTCCTACGAGCAGTACTTC. Translation gives CASSLGQGSYEQYF.

This rearrangement joins TRBV19 to TRBJ2-7, with D possibly matching TRBD2 (6 bases). V was shortened by 4 bases and J by 4 bases, with 14 bases between the two germline ends. CDR1 is LNHDA and CDR2 is SQIVND in the germline V gene (reference sequence). There are 14 residues in the CDR3. The CDR3 sequence is CASSRGVPNYEQYF. The CDR3 DNA reads TGTGCCAGTAGTAGGGGGGTTCCGAATTACGAGCAGTACTTC.

This clone was counted once. The J gene is TRBJ2-2, the V gene TRBV27; D gene uncertain. CDR1 is MNHEY, CDR2 SMNVEV, per germline (reference sequence). The CDR3 is 12 residues long. Trimming cost V 5 bases and J 6 bases, with 7 bases left between them. As DNA, the CDR3 is TGTGCCAGCAGTCCCCGGGCCGGGGAGCTGTTTTTT. It codes for CASSPRAGELFF.

The chain recombines TRBV13 with TRBJ2-7; 9 positions match TRBD2. The V gene end was trimmed by 5 bases and the J gene end by 7 bases; junction bases not matched to a gene: 15. The CDR3 totals 16 residues. CDR1 is PRHDT and CDR2 is FYEKMQ in the germline V gene (reference sequence). This CDR3 is CASSTRTSAPAEEQYF. The DNA for the CDR3 is TGTGCCAGCAGCACGAGGACTAGCGCTCCAGCTGAGGAGCAGTACTTC.

V gene TRBV6-1 combines with J gene TRBJ1-1; D remains unclear. CDR3 length: 12 amino acids. Germline values: CDR1 MNHNS, CDR2 SASEGT. V was cut by 10 bases and J by 0 bases, with 9 bases left in between. The CDR3, as DNA: TGTGCCATGGGCAGGTTGAACACTGAAGCTTTCTTT. Amino acids: CAMGRLNTEAFF.

The rearrangement joins TRBV4-3 to TRBJ2-2; no reliable D call. Germline values: CDR1 LGHNA, CDR2 YSLEER. The germline V and J ends were trimmed by 1 base and 7 bases, with 13 bases remaining between them. This CDR3 is 15 amino acids long. CDR3 sequence (DNA): TGCGCCAGCAGCCAAGGATCAAGTAAGCTCGGGGAGCTGTTTTTT. Translating gives CASSQGSSKLGELFF.

The chain recombines TRBV5-1 with TRBJ2-6; tentatively, D is TRBD2 (6 bases). The germline V and J ends were trimmed by 1 base and 0 bases, with 14 bases remaining between them. The CDR3 spans 18 residues. Looked up from germline, CDR1 is SGHRS and CDR2 is YFSETQ. CDR3 nucleotides: TGCGCCAGCAGCTTGATGCGGGGCAGAGTCTCTGGGGCCAACGTCCTGACTTTC. It yields the protein CASSLMRGRVSGANVLTF.

This chain uses TRBV19 with TRBJ2-4; D may be TRBD1 (7 bases). This CDR3 has 16 residues. Per the germline V gene, CDR1 is LNHDA and CDR2 is SQIVND (reference sequence). The V and J ends lost 5 bases and 3 bases respectively, with 17 bases between them. CDR3 loop: CASSLTGAGGKNIQYF. The CDR3 bases are TGTGCCAGTAGTTTAACAGGGGCCGGGGGCAAAAACATTCAGTACTTC. Full variable domain (outside the CDR3, taken from reference TRBV19 and TRBJ2-4): DGGITQSPKYLFRKEGQNVTLSCEQNLNHDAMYWYRQDPGQGLRLIYYSQIVNDFQKGDIAEGYSVSREKKESFPLTVTSAQKNPTAFYLCASSLTGAGGKNIQYFGAGTRLSVL.

The chain couples TRBV10-2 to TRBJ1-4, with D possibly matching TRBD1 (5 bases). Trimming pared 0 bases from V and 7 bases from J, leaving 15 bases between. CDR3 length: 16 amino acids. CDR1 and CDR2 (germline): WSHSY, SAAADI. DNA of the CDR3: TGCGCCAGCAGTGAGTCGATCCCAGGGTGGGGTGAAAAACTGTTTTTT. It translates to CASSESIPGWGEKLFF.

This chain connects TRBV7-6 to TRBJ2-5; the D is unclear. With 1 base removed from V and 5 bases from J, the gap between germline ends came to 14 bases. Germline-derived CDR1 and CDR2 are SGHVS and FNYEAQ. The CDR3 is made up of 15 amino acids. The CDR3 spells CASSLGGSARETQYF. DNA for the CDR3: TGTGCCAGCAGCTTAGGCGGATCGGCTAGGGAGACCCAGTACTTC.

The rearrangement uses TRBV6-6 and TRBJ1-4, with TRBD1 matching over 10 bases. V trimming: 2 bases; J trimming: 8 bases; junction bases outside the gene matches: 5. Germline V CDR1 and CDR2: MNHNY, SVGAGI (reference sequence). This CDR3 contains 15 residues. The CDR3 DNA follows: TGTGCCAGCAGTTACGGGGGACAGGGGCCGGAAAAACTGTTTTTT. It translates to CASSYGGQGPEKLFF.

The rearrangement links TRBV19 to TRBJ1-2; D is unclear. This CDR3 contains 14 residues. V lost 4 bases and J 6 bases, leaving 15 bases between the germline ends. Germline V gene lookup returns CDR1 LNHDA and CDR2 SQIVND (reference sequence). The CDR3 loop is CASSTDLKRDGYTF. The DNA for the CDR3 is TGTGCCAGTAGTACTGACCTAAAGAGGGATGGCTACACCTTC.

This chain links TRBV7-6 with TRBJ2-1, with 11 bases matching TRBD2. The J segment lost 12 bases and the V segment lost 0 bases, leaving 10 bases of the junction unmatched. Germline loops: CDR1 SGHVS, CDR2 FNYEAQ. This CDR3 has 16 residues. As DNA, the CDR3 is TGTGCCAGCAGCTTAGCCGTAGCGGGGGGGGGATCCCCGCAGTTCTTC. It is translated as CASSLAVAGGGSPQFF. The full variable domain, its missing parts supplied by reference TRBV7-6 and TRBJ2-1, is GAGVSQSPRYKVTKRGQDVALRCDPISGHVSLYWYRQALGQGPEFLTYFNYEAQQDKSGLPNDRFSAERPEGSISTLTIQRTEQRDSAMYRCASSLAVAGGGSPQFFGPGTRLTVL.

The rearrangement links TRBV2 to TRBJ1-5; a weak D match, TRBD1 (6 bases). CDR1 is SNHLY and CDR2 is FYNNEI in the germline V gene. The ends were cut back, 6 bases at V and 6 bases at J, with 18 bases in the middle. The CDR3 is made up of 15 amino acids. This CDR3 is CASRPLSGEVQPQHF. The CDR3 DNA reads as TGTGCCAGCAGGCCTTTATCAGGGGAAGTTCAGCCCCAGCATTTT.

This sequence joins TRBV13 and TRBJ2-3, with 8 nucleotides matching TRBD2. The CDR3 has 14 residues. Germline CDR1 is PRHDT and CDR2 is FYEKMQ (reference sequence). Losses at the gene ends were 3 bases for V and 5 bases for J; bases not matched to a gene: 4. In DNA form, the CDR3 reads TGTGCCAGCAGCTTGTCGGGAGGGTTAGATACGCAGTATTTT. It is translated as CASSLSGGLDTQYF.

The rearrangement uses TRBV11-2 and TRBJ1-2, with D possibly matching TRBD1 (6 bases). There are 16 residues in the CDR3. The V end lost 3 bases, the J end lost 2 bases, and 16 bases lay between the germline ends. Germline lookup yields CDR1 SGHAT and CDR2 FQNNGV. CDR3 nucleotide sequence: TGTGCCAGCAGCTTTTTAGCGAAGGGGGTCAACTATGGCTACACCTTC. Translated: CASSFLAKGVNYGYTF.

The chain links TRBV29-1 to TRBJ1-4; TRBD1 agrees at 7 bases. V trimming: 0 bases; J trimming: 0 bases; junction bases outside the gene matches: 7. The germline V gene encodes CDR1 SQVTM and CDR2 ANQGSEA. CDR3 size: 17 residues. Here the CDR3 reads CSVEEAGGSATNEKLFF. Here the CDR3 DNA reads TGCAGCGTTGAAGAGGCAGGGGGATCCGCAACTAATGAAAAACTGTTTTTT.

The chain recombines TRBV5-4 with TRBJ2-7, with D maybe TRBD2 (5 bases). Germline loops: CDR1 SGHNT, CDR2 YYREEE (reference sequence). Trimming shortened V by 5 bases and J by 5 bases, and 8 bases separated the two germline ends. This CDR3 region has 11 residues. The CDR3 region has the DNA TGTGCCAGCAGTACGGGAAACGAGCAGTACTTC. Its translation: CASSTGNEQYF.

The rearrangement links TRBV4-3 to TRBJ2-7, with D maybe TRBD1 (6 bases). The V and J ends lost 1 base and 7 bases respectively, with 14 bases between them. This CDR3 is built from 14 residues. Germline V lookup: CDR1 LGHNA, CDR2 YSLEER. CDR3 amino acids: CASSQATGRGEQYF. The CDR3 nucleotides read TGCGCCAGCAGCCAAGCCACAGGGAGAGGGGAGCAGTACTTC.

The rearrangement joins TRBV7-9 to TRBJ1-4; D not certain. V lost 2 bases and J lost 11, with 18 bases in between. Germline V gives CDR1 SEHNR, CDR2 FQNEAQ (reference sequence). This CDR3 has 15 amino acids. This CDR3 is CASSLYAEDFEKLFF. In DNA, the CDR3 is TGTGCCAGCAGCTTATACGCTGAGGATTTTGAGAAACTGTTTTTT.

This clone was detected a few times. The chain combines TRBV4-2 with TRBJ2-7, with no clear D. Germline CDR1 reads LGHNA; CDR2 reads YNFKEQ. CDR3 length: 14 residues. V was shortened by 4 bases and J by 4 bases, with 14 bases between the two germline ends. The CDR3 protein is CASSPSATRYEQYF. The CDR3 DNA reads as TGTGCCAGCAGCCCCTCCGCCACGCGATACGAGCAGTACTTC.

The chain links TRBV15 to TRBJ1-5, with 7 bases lining up with TRBD1. The CDR3 has 16 amino acids. V was pared by 3 bases and J by 0 bases, with 5 bases of the junction left unmatched. Germline loops: CDR1 LNHNV, CDR2 YYDKDF (reference sequence). The CDR3 DNA reads as TGTGCCACCAGCAGGGACAGGCCTCATAGCAATCAGCCCCAGCATTTT. The encoded protein is CATSRDRPHSNQPQHF.

The J gene is TRBJ2-3, the V gene TRBV6-1, with D perhaps matching TRBD2 (6 bases). Trimming removed 3 bases at V and 3 bases at J, with 13 bases between. The CDR3 contains 15 residues. Per the germline V gene, CDR1 is MNHNS and CDR2 is SASEGT. DNA of the CDR3: TGTGCCAGCAGTGATAACCTCGGGGGAACAGATACGCAGTATTTT. It translates to CASSDNLGGTDTQYF.

CDR3: CASSYTRDRAYGYTF. The CDR3 DNA is TGTGCCAGCAGTTACACTCGAGACAGGGCCTATGGCTACACCTTC. V usage is TRBV6-6 and J usage is TRBJ1-2, with 7 bases fitting TRBD1. There are 15 residues in the CDR3. J lost 4 bases, V lost 2 bases, and 7 bases had no gene match. The germline V gene encodes CDR1 MNHNY and CDR2 SVGAGI (reference sequence).

The CDR3 nucleotides are TGTGCCAGCAGTGACGGGAGGTACGACTCCTACGAGCAGTACTTC. It specifies CASSDGRYDSYEQYF. The V gene is TRBV2, the J gene TRBJ2-7, with TRBD2 matching over 7 bases. CDR3 size: 15 residues. Germline V CDR1 and CDR2: SNHLY, FYNNEI. With V trimmed by 3 bases and J by 0 bases, 5 bases remained unmatched.

This chain connects TRBV27 to TRBJ1-2; D call uncertain. V lost 7 bases, J lost 8 bases, and 26 bases lay in between. CDR1 is MNHEY, CDR2 SMNVEV, per germline (reference sequence). CDR3 length: 16 residues. The CDR3 coding sequence is TGTGCCAGCACGCAAGTCTTACAGAAAGGAACTTGGGGCTACACCTTC. Translating gives CASTQVLQKGTWGYTF.

V usage is TRBV2 and J usage is TRBJ2-3; 7 bases align to TRBD2. This CDR3 comprises 13 residues. Germline CDR1 SNHLY, CDR2 FYNNEI. Unmatched junction bases numbered 3, after V lost 8 bases and J lost 1 base. For the CDR3, the DNA is TGTGCCAGCGGGGGGGGACGCACAGATACGCAGTATTTT. Translating it yields CASGGGRTDTQYF.

The rearrangement links TRBV7-2 to TRBJ1-4; the D is unclear. The V gene lost 4 bases and the J gene lost 4 bases, with 10 bases spanning the gap. Per the germline V gene, CDR1 is SGHTA and CDR2 is FQGNSA. The CDR3 is 14 residues long. The CDR3 sequence: CASSSYGVNEKLFF. CDR3 coding DNA: TGTGCCAGCAGCTCATACGGGGTTAATGAAAAACTGTTTTTT.

The chain has TRBV15 and TRBJ2-1, with D perhaps TRBD1 (6 bases). The CDR3 totals 15 residues. V was shortened by 2 bases and J by 0 bases, with 8 bases between the two germline ends. Germline lookup yields CDR1 LNHNV and CDR2 YYDKDF (reference sequence). CDR3 sequence: CATSRKTGSYNEQFF. The CDR3 nucleotides are TGTGCCACCAGCAGAAAGACAGGCTCCTACAATGAGCAGTTCTTC.

The CDR3 DNA follows: TGTGCCAGCTCACCAGAGGGCGGGAGAGTTACCGGGGAGCTGTTTTTT. Protein: CASSPEGGRVTGELFF. This chain uses TRBV18 with TRBJ2-2; 7 bases agree with TRBD2. The V and J ends lost 2 bases and 5 bases, in that order; junction bases with no gene match: 8. Germline V gives CDR1 KGHSH, CDR2 LQKENI. The CDR3 runs to 16 residues. Drawing the rest from reference TRBV18 and TRBJ2-2, the complete variable domain is NAGVMQNPRHLVRRRGQEARLRCSPMKGHSHVYWYRQLPEEGLKFMVYLQKENIIDESGMPKERFSAEFPKEGPSILRIQQVVRGDSAAYFCASSPEGGRVTGELFFGEGSRLTVL.